This T cell receptor (beta chain) was recorded in a study of T cell responses to AZD1222 COVID-19 vaccine. Regarding the study as a whole: Reports indicate that nearly half of spike-specific TCRs are directed at unmutated variant regions. Donors in the cohort were predominantly white British and more often female, and clonal diversity was possibly underestimated. Repertoires were obtained solely post-peak T cell response. Recipients of AZD1222 seropositive at baseline numbered only 5 to 7.

A word on this clone: No antigen is known for it.

The CDR3 is 13 residues long. The germline CDR1 and CDR2 sequences are MNHEY and SVGAGI. The germline V and J ends were trimmed by 5 bases and 4 bases, with 11 bases remaining between them. Produced via immunoSEQ multiplex PCR; TCRdb's table is partial and in-frame only. The table includes around 270,000 clones, around 93% detected once. This sequence joins TRBV6-5 and TRBJ1-2; no reliable D call. The sample was peripheral blood, taken 28 days after the second AZD1222 dose. The TCR originated in an adult who received the AZD1222 COVID-19 vaccine. The CDR3 nucleotides read TGTGCCAGCAGTCAGTCCCGTCGCTATGGCTACACCTTC. Translated, it gives CASSQSRRYGYTF.